The 15 T cell receptor beta chains reported below all come from one sample, sequenced in a study of blood T cell repertoires in COVID-19 (dated by TCRdb to about 2020). Libraries were constructed by the immunoSEQ multiplex PCR assay. TCRdb holds this immuneACCESS table with in-frame rearrangements only. Some clones are missing; in checked studies, unresolved V genes explain under half, and the rest has no known cause. This sample holds 240,000 or so clones; 70% to 85% were observed only once. Of the sample, 2.5% to 4% falls within the top ten clones. Material: peripheral blood. The receptor source for this set is an elderly woman with acute or convalescent COVID-19.

The V call is TRBV28, the J call TRBJ1-2, with 8 bases lining up with TRBD1. The J segment lost 4 bases and the V segment lost 6 bases, leaving 10 bases of the junction unmatched. From germline, CDR1 is MDHEN and CDR2 SYDVKM. The CDR3 contains 15 residues. This CDR3 is CASRVGQGTSYGYTF. DNA for the CDR3: TGTGCCAGCAGGGTAGGACAGGGCACCTCCTATGGCTACACCTTC.

In this sample, this clone turned up a few times. J is TRBJ1-1 and V is TRBV7-2, with D possibly being TRBD1 (6 bases). CDR3 length: 14 amino acids. CDR1 and CDR2 from the germline V gene are SGHTA and FQGNSA. The germline V and J ends were trimmed by 5 bases and 4 bases, with 14 bases remaining between them. The CDR3 coding sequence is TGTGCCAGCAGCGCAAGACAGGTAGCCACTGAAGCTTTCTTT. Protein sequence: CASSARQVATEAFF. Drawing the rest from reference TRBV7-2 and TRBJ1-1, the complete variable domain is GAGVSQSPSNKVTEKGKDVELRCDPISGHTALYWYRQSLGQGLEFLIYFQGNSAPDKSGLPSDRFSAERTGGSVSTLTIQRTQQEDSAVYLCASSARQVATEAFFGQGTRLTVV.

The chain is built from TRBV6-1 and TRBJ2-7, with 8 bases aligning to TRBD2. The CDR3 extends over 14 amino acids. Trimming at V came to 5 bases and at J to 4 bases, leaving 7 bases not matched to a gene. Germline loops: CDR1 MNHNS, CDR2 SASEGT. CDR3 sequence (DNA): TGTGCCAGCAGTCCCGGGGGGGGTTTGTACGAGCAGTACTTC. Translation: CASSPGGGLYEQYF.

This rearrangement joins TRBV5-1 to TRBJ2-3, with D unclear. CDR1 is SGHRS and CDR2 is YFSETQ in the germline V gene. The CDR3 is 13 amino acids. Trimming left V 3 bases short and J 3 bases short, with 8 bases between. CDR3 nucleotide sequence: TGCGCCAGCAGCTCGTTACAGACAGATACGCAGTATTTT. The encoded protein is CASSSLQTDTQYF.

This clone was seen more than once but under ten times. The chain uses TRBV2 and TRBJ1-6; TRBD1 might be the D (6 bases). CDR3 size: 15 residues. Deletions cut 5 bases from V and 7 bases from J, with 15 bases between. Germline values: CDR1 SNHLY, CDR2 FYNNEI. In nucleotides, the CDR3 is TGTGCCAGCAGTACTCAGGGGCTGGGGAATTCACCCCTCCACTTT. It specifies CASSTQGLGNSPLHF.

The chain employs TRBV6-5 and TRBJ2-3, with 9 positions matching TRBD1. The J segment lost 3 bases and the V segment lost 6 bases, leaving 7 bases of the junction unmatched. There are 15 residues in the CDR3. Germline V gene data show CDR1 as MNHEY and CDR2 as SVGAGI. The chain's CDR3 is CASSKGQGRTDTQYF. The CDR3, as DNA: TGTGCCAGCAGCAAGGGACAGGGACGTACAGATACGCAGTATTTT.

This clone came up once. The chain uses TRBV3-1 (or the pseudogene TRBV3-2) and TRBJ2-4, with no clear D. The CDR3 has 17 residues. In germline, CDR1 is LGHDT, CDR2 YNNKEL (reference sequence). V was trimmed by 5 bases and J by 4 bases, leaving 21 bases between them. CDR3 sequence reads: CASSAKRPICKKNIQYF. As DNA, the CDR3 is TGTGCCAGCAGCGCAAAGCGTCCCATTTGCAAAAAAAACATTCAGTACTTC.

The chain links TRBV11-2 to TRBJ2-1, with D maybe TRBD2 (6 bases). V lost 6 bases and J 8 bases, leaving 32 bases between the germline ends. There are 19 residues in the CDR3. CDR1 SGHAT and CDR2 FQNNGV come from the germline V gene. The DNA for the CDR3 is TGTGCCAGCAGAACTATTCGCCCGCGGGATAACCTAAAAACCGATGAGCAGTTCTTC. It encodes CASRTIRPRDNLKTDEQFF.

Of note for this clone: The sample holds other DNA sequences that translate to the same CDR3. The genes are TRBV5-1 and TRBJ2-5, with 12 bases that match TRBD1. With 4 bases clipped from V and 4 bases from J, the junction kept 5 bases outside the gene matches. This CDR3 is built from 15 residues. The V gene's germline CDR1 is SGHRS and CDR2 YFSETQ. CDR3 sequence reads: CASSPGTGGRETQYF. DNA for the CDR3: TGCGCCAGCAGCCCCGGGACAGGGGGCAGAGAGACCCAGTACTTC.

CDR3 DNA sequence: TGTGCCACCAGCAACACTAGAGGAATTGAGCAGTTCTTC. The encoded protein is CATSNTRGIEQFF. The J gene is TRBJ2-1, the V gene TRBV15; D possibly corresponds to TRBD2 (5 bases). Looked up from germline, CDR1 is LNHNV and CDR2 is YYDKDF (reference sequence). Trimming left V 4 bases short and J 9 bases short, with 13 bases between. The CDR3 runs to 13 residues.

This clone was picked up a small number of times. The rearrangement links TRBV18 to TRBJ1-5; 7 bases agree with TRBD1. Per the germline V gene, CDR1 is KGHSH and CDR2 is LQKENI. This CDR3 is 16 amino acids long. The V gene end was trimmed by 3 bases and the J gene end by 0 bases; junction bases not matched to a gene: 5. Written as DNA, the CDR3 is TGTGCCAGCTCACCGTCGACAGGGAATAGCAATCAGCCCCAGCATTTT. It encodes CASSPSTGNSNQPQHF.

This clone has more than one count but fewer than ten. V is TRBV18 and J is TRBJ1-6, with D perhaps matching TRBD1 (6 bases). There are 15 residues in the CDR3. Germline lookup yields CDR1 KGHSH and CDR2 LQKENI. The germline V and J ends were trimmed by 1 base and 5 bases, with 9 bases remaining between them. CDR3: CASSPQGGNNSPLHF. CDR3 DNA: TGTGCCAGCTCACCACAAGGGGGAAATAATTCACCCCTCCACTTT.

The rearrangement uses TRBV5-1 and TRBJ2-1, with 9 positions matching TRBD2. This CDR3 is 17 amino acids long. The V gene end was trimmed by 1 base and the J gene end by 7 bases; junction bases not matched to a gene: 12. The germline gives CDR1 SGHRS, CDR2 YFSETQ. DNA for the CDR3: TGCGCCAGCAGCTTGTCTGTCTCTAGCGGGGTCTTAAATGAGCAGTTCTTC. Its protein is CASSLSVSSGVLNEQFF.

The J gene is TRBJ2-7, the V gene TRBV9, with D maybe TRBD1 (6 bases). The germline gives CDR1 SGDLS, CDR2 YYNGEE. The CDR3 has 15 amino acids. V was clipped by 1 base and J by 7 bases, with 18 bases between them. CDR3 sequence reads: CASSVRTDGLGEQYF. DNA for the CDR3: TGTGCCAGCAGCGTAAGGACAGACGGGTTGGGGGAGCAGTACTTC.

This rearrangement joins TRBV27 to TRBJ1-1; D might be TRBD1 (5 bases). CDR3 length: 14 amino acids. The V gene's germline CDR1 is MNHEY and CDR2 SMNVEV (reference sequence). The V end lost 7 bases, the J end lost 4 bases, and 16 bases lay between the germline ends. CDR3 in amino acids: CASISLGGITEAFF. The CDR3 nucleotides read TGTGCCAGCATCTCTCTTGGGGGGATCACTGAAGCTTTCTTT.